A selection of T cell receptor beta chains follows, all from one sample in a study of shared clonotypes between healthy human individuals. TCRdb keeps only in-frame clones here, not all; method: immunoSEQ multiplex PCR. The table has some 2,100,000 clones, under 97% seen once. The sequenced material came from naive CD4+ T cells sorted from blood. These receptors came from a man aged 18-30 years in good health. The CDR3 runs from the conserved cysteine through the conserved F or W. D genes are given only for firm matches. Rows give clone size only sometimes, using once, few, many, or a class for an expanded clone.

D gene: -
V gene: TRBV7-9
clone size: -
J gene: TRBJ1-1
CDR3 DNA: TGTGCCAGCAGCTTAGGGGGGCGGCACACTGAAGCTTTCTTT
CDR3 protein: CASSLGGRHTEAFF

D gene: -
V gene: TRBV27
clone size: -
J gene: TRBJ2-7
CDR3 DNA: TGTGCCAGCCACGTAAACAGGGACACGAGCGAGCAGTACTTC
CDR3 protein: CASHVNRDTSEQYF

D gene: -
V gene: TRBV18
clone size: -
J gene: TRBJ1-1
CDR3 DNA: TGTGCCAGCTCACCACGACAGAACACTGAAGCTTTCTTT
CDR3 protein: CASSPRQNTEAFF

D gene: -
V gene: TRBV30
clone size: -
J gene: TRBJ2-7
CDR3 DNA: TGTGCCTGGAGTCCTGGGAACGAGCAGTACTTC
CDR3 protein: CAWSPGNEQYF

D gene: -
V gene: TRBV10-3
clone size: -
J gene: TRBJ1-1
CDR3 DNA: TGTGCCATCAGTGATTTTCAGGGTTTAACTGAAGCTTTCTTT
CDR3 protein: CAISDFQGLTEAFF

D gene: TRBD1
V gene: TRBV27
clone size: -
J gene: TRBJ2-5
CDR3 DNA: TGTGCCAGCAGTTTACAGGGGGCGAGGGAGACCCAGTACTTC
CDR3 protein: CASSLQGARETQYF

D gene: -
V gene: TRBV7-6
clone size: -
J gene: TRBJ1-6
CDR3 DNA: TGTGCCAGCAGCTCCGGACAGCAAAATTCACCCCTCCACTTT
CDR3 protein: CASSSGQQNSPLHF

D gene: -
V gene: TRBV10-3
clone size: -
J gene: TRBJ1-5
CDR3 DNA: TGTGCCACCCGCACACAGGGATTTGATCAGCCCCAGCATTTT
CDR3 protein: CATRTQGFDQPQHF

D gene: -
V gene: TRBV18
clone size: -
J gene: TRBJ1-6
CDR3 DNA: TGTGCCAGCTCACCCCCGGCAGGCGAGGAATCACCCCTCCACTTT
CDR3 protein: CASSPPAGEESPLHF

D gene: -
V gene: TRBV2
clone size: -
J gene: TRBJ1-5
CDR3 DNA: TGTGCCAGCAGTGATTCCGGGCCTTATCAGCCCCAGCATTTT
CDR3 protein: CASSDSGPYQPQHF

D gene: -
V gene: TRBV6-1
clone size: -
J gene: TRBJ2-5
CDR3 DNA: TGTGCCAGCAGTCTTGGACCCCAAGAGACCCAGTACTTC
CDR3 protein: CASSLGPQETQYF

D gene: TRBD1
V gene: TRBV9
clone size: -
J gene: TRBJ1-3
CDR3 DNA: TGTGCCAGCAGCGCTGACAGGGCTGGAAACACCATATATTTT
CDR3 protein: CASSADRAGNTIYF

D gene: -
V gene: TRBV6-1
clone size: -
J gene: TRBJ2-7
CDR3 DNA: TGTGCCAGCAGTGAAGCGGTTGTCGGCCGCGAGCAGTACTTC
CDR3 protein: CASSEAVVGREQYF

D gene: TRBD2
V gene: TRBV11-2
clone size: -
J gene: TRBJ2-7
CDR3 DNA: TGTGCCAGCAGCCCACAGCGGGGGGGGTACGAGCAGTACTTC
CDR3 protein: CASSPQRGGYEQYF

D gene: TRBD2
V gene: TRBV11-2
clone size: -
J gene: TRBJ2-1
CDR3 DNA: TGTGCCAGCAGCTTAGGAAGCGGGGGAGACAATGAGCAGTTCTTC
CDR3 protein: CASSLGSGGDNEQFF

D gene: -
V gene: TRBV5-1
clone size: -
J gene: TRBJ2-1
CDR3 DNA: TGCGCCAGCAGCCAGACAGCTTCCATTCCTCCTAATGAGCAGTTCTTC
CDR3 protein: CASSQTASIPPNEQFF

D gene: TRBD2
V gene: TRBV4-1
clone size: -
J gene: TRBJ2-7
CDR3 DNA: TGCGCCAGCAGCCTTAGCGGGGCCGGCGCCTACGAGCAGTACTTC
CDR3 protein: CASSLSGAGAYEQYF

D gene: -
V gene: TRBV7-2
clone size: -
J gene: TRBJ2-7
CDR3 DNA: TGTGCCAGCAGCTTAGATCCCTCCTCCTACGAGCAGTACTTC
CDR3 protein: CASSLDPSSYEQYF

D gene: -
V gene: TRBV6-5
clone size: -
J gene: TRBJ2-1
CDR3 DNA: TGTGCCAGCAGCCTCGGGAGAATGAGGGGTGAGCAGTTCTTC
CDR3 protein: CASSLGRMRGEQFF

D gene: -
V gene: TRBV6-5
clone size: few
J gene: TRBJ2-6
CDR3 DNA: TGTGCCAGCACTCGGAGCTCTGGGGCCAACGTCCTGACTTTC
CDR3 protein: CASTRSSGANVLTF

D gene: TRBD2
V gene: TRBV4-1
clone size: -
J gene: TRBJ2-7
CDR3 DNA: TGCGCCAGCAGCCAAGTCTTGGGGGGGAATGCCCTTAGAGGCTACGAGCAGTACTTC
CDR3 protein: CASSQVLGGNALRGYEQYF

D gene: TRBD2
V gene: TRBV28
clone size: once
J gene: TRBJ2-2
CDR3 DNA: TGTGCCAGCTCTAGCCCGGGACTAGCGGGGGGGCAGGCCGGGGAGCTGTTTTTT
CDR3 protein: CASSSPGLAGGQAGELFF

D gene: -
V gene: TRBV28
clone size: -
J gene: TRBJ2-2
CDR3 DNA: TGTGCCAGCAGTTTCCAGGCAGCCACCGGGGAGCTGTTTTTT
CDR3 protein: CASSFQAATGELFF

D gene: -
V gene: TRBV6-6
clone size: -
J gene: TRBJ2-7
CDR3 DNA: TGTGCCAGCAGGAAAACAGGGACCTACGAGCAGTACTTC
CDR3 protein: CASRKTGTYEQYF

D gene: -
V gene: TRBV10-3
clone size: -
J gene: TRBJ2-1
CDR3 DNA: TGTGCCAGCCTTCGCTTGGGGGCAGCGTACAATGAGCAGTTCTTC
CDR3 protein: CASLRLGAAYNEQFF

D gene: -
V gene: TRBV6-6
clone size: -
J gene: TRBJ1-4
CDR3 DNA: TGTGCCAGCAGTATCCCGTGGGGAAAACTGTTTTTT
CDR3 protein: CASSIPWGKLFF

D gene: TRBD2
V gene: TRBV15
clone size: -
J gene: TRBJ2-7
CDR3 DNA: TGTGCCACCAGCCGTGTCCCCTCTAGCGGGGGTTACGAGCAGTACTTC
CDR3 protein: CATSRVPSSGGYEQYF

D gene: -
V gene: TRBV7-3
clone size: -
J gene: TRBJ1-1
CDR3 DNA: TGTGCCAGCAGCTTAACCCCTACAGCTTTCTTT
CDR3 protein: CASSLTPTAFF

D gene: TRBD2
V gene: TRBV6-5
clone size: -
J gene: TRBJ2-1
CDR3 DNA: TGTGCCAGCAGCCGGGGGGATGAGCAGTTCTTC
CDR3 protein: CASSRGDEQFF

D gene: TRBD2
V gene: TRBV19
clone size: -
J gene: TRBJ2-5
CDR3 DNA: TGTGCCAGTCGACTAGCGGGAGTTGAGACCCAGTACTTC
CDR3 protein: CASRLAGVETQYF

D gene: -
V gene: TRBV7-3
clone size: -
J gene: TRBJ1-6
CDR3 DNA: TGTGCCAGCAGCTTAGAGGGCCTGGAGAGCTCACCCCTCCACTTT
CDR3 protein: CASSLEGLESSPLHF

D gene: TRBD1
V gene: TRBV29-1
clone size: -
J gene: TRBJ1-5
CDR3 DNA: TGCAGCGTTGGGGGACAGGGCAATCAGCCCCAGCATTTT
CDR3 protein: CSVGGQGNQPQHF

D gene: -
V gene: TRBV18
clone size: -
J gene: TRBJ1-6
CDR3 DNA: TGTGCCAGCTCACCAGGGGCCGGTGAGAATTCACCCCTCCACTTT
CDR3 protein: CASSPGAGENSPLHF

D gene: -
V gene: TRBV28
clone size: -
J gene: TRBJ1-2
CDR3 DNA: TGTGCCAGCATAGTTGGGGGGGACCCTAACTATGGCTACACCTTC
CDR3 protein: CASIVGGDPNYGYTF

D gene: TRBD2
V gene: TRBV6-5
clone size: -
J gene: TRBJ2-7
CDR3 DNA: TGTGCCAGCAGTTACCGGGACGGGGGGGGCTACGAGCAGTACTTC
CDR3 protein: CASSYRDGGGYEQYF

D gene: -
V gene: TRBV5-1
clone size: -
J gene: TRBJ1-3
CDR3 DNA: TGCGCCAGCAGCTTGTCAGGGGCCACAGGAAACACCATATATTTT
CDR3 protein: CASSLSGATGNTIYF

D gene: TRBD1
V gene: TRBV6-1
clone size: once
J gene: TRBJ2-7
CDR3 DNA: TGTGCCAGCACCCCCTTAACAGGGGCGGTCTACGAGCAGTACTTC
CDR3 protein: CASTPLTGAVYEQYF